These 15 T cell receptor beta chains came from one sample sequenced in a study of blood T cells in healthy people across ages. It was with a sample-barcoded 5' primer and a J-beta primer mix that a second PCR of roughly 7 to 12 cycles was run. Each CDR3 protein gets one entry after TCRdb re-called the 5' RACE reads with MiXCR. Among some 880,000 distinct CDR3 sequences listed, 30% to 45% were seen once. The specimen sequenced was blood. The receptors originated from a man younger than 35 in good health.

V gene TRBV9 combines with J gene TRBJ2-3, with 7 bases that match TRBD2. The CDR3 has 19 amino acids. The germline CDR1 and CDR2 sequences are SGDLS and YYNGEE. With V trimmed by 3 bases and J by 2 bases, 18 bases remained unmatched. CDR3 region: CASSGEATSRGGSTDTQYF. The DNA of the CDR3 is TGTGCCAGCAGCGGGGAAGCGACTAGCCGCGGGGGATCCACAGATACGCAGTATTTT. The variable domain in full, with the rest retrieved from reference TRBV9 and TRBJ2-3, is DSGVTQTPKHLITATGQRVTLRCSPRSGDLSVYWYQQSLDQGLQFLIQYYNGEERAKGNILERFSAQQFPDLHSELNLSSLELGDSALYFCASSGEATSRGGSTDTQYFGPGTRLTVL.

The chain carries TRBV10-3 and TRBJ1-5; tentative D call: TRBD1 (6 bases). CDR1 ENHRY and CDR2 SYGVKD come from the germline V gene. V gave up 3 bases and J gave up 5 bases, with 17 bases separating them. This CDR3 has 16 residues. For the CDR3, the DNA is TGTGCCATCAGTGAAGGGGGGGCAGGTCCGGATCAGCCCCAGCATTTT. It specifies CAISEGGAGPDQPQHF.

This clonotype has just a few counts. V and J are TRBV7-3 and TRBJ2-6, with 7 bases fitting TRBD1. The V and J ends lost 1 base and 4 bases, in that order; junction bases with no gene match: 10. Germline V gives CDR1 SGHTA, CDR2 FQGTGA. The CDR3 totals 18 residues. The CDR3, as DNA: TGTGCCAGCAGCTTAAACGGTGACAGGGTATCCGGGGCCAACGTCCTGACTTTC. Protein product: CASSLNGDRVSGANVLTF. Based on the CDR3 plus reference TRBV7-3 and TRBJ2-6, the full variable domain is GAGVSQTPSNKVTEKGKYVELRCDPISGHTALYWYRQSLGQGPEFLIYFQGTGAADDSGLPNDRFFAVRPEGSVSTLKIQRTERGDSAVYLCASSLNGDRVSGANVLTFGAGSRLTVL.

The V gene is TRBV4-2, the J gene TRBJ1-1, with D perhaps TRBD1 (6 bases). In germline, CDR1 is LGHNA, CDR2 YNFKEQ. V was trimmed by 3 bases and J by 6 bases, leaving 20 bases between them. The CDR3 is 16 amino acids. The CDR3 coding sequence is TGTGCCAGCAGCCACCCGATGGGGGGGCCGGGGGCTGAAGCTTTCTTT. This sequence encodes CASSHPMGGPGAEAFF.

The CDR3 coding sequence is TGTGCCAGCAGCCAAACTGAAGGGGGGCCCACTGCCCTGACTTTC. Translation gives CASSQTEGGPTALTF. V gene TRBV7-9 combines with J gene TRBJ2-6, with D possibly being TRBD1 or TRBD2 (6 bases each). CDR3 length: 15 residues. Trimming removed 5 bases at V and 15 bases at J, with 23 bases between. CDR1 and CDR2 from the germline V gene are SEHNR and FQNEAQ (reference sequence).

Details on this clonotype: The junction differs from germline at one of its ends, possibly a read error. The V and J genes are TRBV9 and TRBJ1-6, with TRBD1 matching 7 bases. The germline CDR1 and CDR2 sequences are SGDLS and YYNGEE. CDR3 length equals 15 residues. The CDR3 sequence: CASSVAGTDNSPPHF. The CDR3 DNA sequence: TGTGCCAGCAGCGTAGCCGGGACAGATAATTCACCCCCCCACTTT.

This rearrangement joins TRBV9 to TRBJ1-2; no definite D call. Germline loops: CDR1 SGDLS, CDR2 YYNGEE. The CDR3 runs to 12 residues. V was clipped by 0 bases and J by 2 bases, with 2 bases between them. The CDR3 is CASSVENYGYTF. The CDR3 region has the DNA TGTGCCAGCAGCGTAGAAAACTATGGCTACACCTTC.

The CDR3 coding sequence is TGTGCCAGCAGCGTAGACGCGGGTCTATACGAGCAGTACTTC. It is translated as CASSVDAGLYEQYF. The gene calls are TRBV7-2 and TRBJ2-7; D is perhaps TRBD2 (5 bases). The CDR3 runs to 14 residues. Per germline, CDR1 SGHTA and CDR2 FQGNSA. Trimming cost V 5 bases and J 4 bases, with 15 bases left between them. The variable domain in full, with the rest retrieved from reference TRBV7-2 and TRBJ2-7, is GAGVSQSPSNKVTEKGKDVELRCDPISGHTALYWYRQSLGQGLEFLIYFQGNSAPDKSGLPSDRFSAERTGGSVSTLTIQRTQQEDSAVYLCASSVDAGLYEQYFGPGTRLTVT.

The sample holds a few counts of this clonotype. V gene TRBV7-2 combines with J gene TRBJ1-5; D remains unclear. Germline V lookup: CDR1 SGHTA, CDR2 FQGNSA. Trimming stripped 4 bases from V and 10 bases from J, with 11 bases between. This CDR3 has 12 residues. The CDR3 sequence is CASSYAAYPQHF. CDR3 nucleotides: TGTGCCAGCAGCTACGCCGCCTATCCCCAGCATTTT.

Points on this clonotype: Just one base apart from a much larger clone, this may be a read error. The chain carries TRBV29-1 and TRBJ2-3; TRBD1 aligns across 7 bases. The CDR3 is made up of 14 amino acids. Trimming at V came to 4 bases and at J to 2 bases, leaving 6 bases not matched to a gene. The germline V gene has CDR1 SQVTM and CDR2 ANQGSEA. The CDR3 bases are TGCAGCGTTGGTGCCAGGGGGAACACAGATACGCAGTATTTT. It yields the protein CSVGARGNTDTQYF.

For this clonotype: The junction departs from the called germline gene at one end, perhaps through a read error. This chain joins TRBV7-2 and TRBJ2-1, with D possibly called TRBD1 or TRBD2 (6 bases each). The end of the DNA aligns better with TRBJ2-7, so the J call may be wrong. The CDR3 runs 14 residues. Germline V lookup: CDR1 SGHTA, CDR2 FQGNSA. The CDR3 DNA is TGTGTCAGCAGCTTATCGGGGGCCTACAATGAGCAGTACTTC. Translation: CVSSLSGAYNEQYF.

The chain links TRBV7-2 to TRBJ2-3; TRBD2 is a possible D gene (6 bases). The germline gives CDR1 SGHTA, CDR2 FQGNSA. The CDR3 extends over 13 amino acids. V was shortened by 1 base and J by 6 bases, with 8 bases between the two germline ends. CDR3 DNA: TGTGCCAGCAGCTTAGTGGGGAGGGATACGCAGTATTTT. This translates into CASSLVGRDTQYF.

To note about this clonotype: A much larger clone lies one base from this, so it may be a read error. The CDR3: CSAKRQPTDAQYF. For the CDR3, the DNA is TGCAGCGCCAAGCGGCAGCCCACAGATGCGCAGTATTTT. The genes are TRBV29-1 and TRBJ2-3; D perhaps matches TRBD2 (5 bases). This CDR3 region has 13 residues. Germline V gene sequence: CDR1 SQVTM, CDR2 ANQGSEA.

The V gene is TRBV7-2, the J gene TRBJ1-1; 7 bases fit TRBD1. The CDR3 contains 15 residues. V shed 5 bases, J shed 8 bases, and the junction held 14 bases outside the gene matches. CDR1 is SGHTA, CDR2 FQGNSA, per germline. The CDR3 nucleotides read TGTGCCAGCAGCCCCCAGTCCGGGACAGAAACAGAAGCTTTCTTT. As protein: CASSPQSGTETEAFF.

This clonotype came up many times. The chain employs TRBV29-1 and TRBJ1-2, with a tentative D call TRBD1 (5 bases). This CDR3 region has 11 residues. V was pared by 0 bases and J by 8 bases, with 7 bases between. Germline V gene sequence: CDR1 SQVTM, CDR2 ANQGSEA. The CDR3, as DNA: TGCAGCGTTGAAGAGGGGGAAGGCTACACCTTC. It codes for CSVEEGEGYTF.